This T cell receptor (beta chain) came from a study of cytomegalovirus exposure and HLA in healthy donors. Study results and limitations: More clonal expansion characterized HLA-associated TCR beta chains than equally common others in a later analysis. Among the sequence variants, a highly shared cluster was likely an artifact of sequencing.

About this clone itself: Its target is unknown. Distinct nucleotide sequences in the sample also encode this CDR3.

The PCR employed 60 Vbeta primers together with 13 Jbeta primers. Sequencing used immunoSEQ multiplex PCR; TCRdb keeps in-frame clones, though not all of them. This repertoire comprises 200,000 or so clones; its ten largest clones make up approximately 0.74%. The germline gives CDR1 SGHRS, CDR2 YFSETQ. Trimming removed 0 bases from V and 3 bases from J; junction bases left unmatched: 1. The CDR3 extends over 15 amino acids. The sequenced material came from PBMCs. The V gene is TRBV5-1, the J gene TRBJ2-3; 10 bases line up with TRBD2. This TCR derives from a boy younger than 18 in good health and CMV-seronegative. CDR3 nucleotide sequence: TGCGCCAGCAGCTTGGAGCGGGGGGGAACAGATACGCAGTATTTT. Translated: CASSLERGGTDTQYF.